These 29 T cell receptor beta chains originate from one sample sequenced in a study of blood T cell repertoires in COVID-19. Sequencing used immunoSEQ multiplex PCR; TCRdb keeps in-frame clones, though not all of them. Of 140,000 to 150,000 clones listed, more than 65% are singletons. The sample consisted of peripheral blood. These TCRs come from a man aged 60-69 years with acute or convalescent COVID-19.

The table lists this clone with a few counts. The V gene is TRBV4-2, the J gene TRBJ2-3, with a tentative D call TRBD1 (5 bases). From germline, CDR1 is LGHNA and CDR2 YNFKEQ. V shed 0 bases and J shed 2 bases, with 18 bases lying between them. The CDR3 covers 18 residues. The CDR3 DNA is TGTGCCAGCAGCCAAGAATCCCAAATGGGGCACCTCACAGATACGCAGTATTTT. The encoded protein is CASSQESQMGHLTDTQYF.

The chain links TRBV7-8 to TRBJ2-7, with D possibly TRBD1 on 5 matching bases. The CDR3 extends over 16 amino acids. The germline CDR1 and CDR2 sequences are SGHVS and FQNEAQ. Trimming took off 2 bases at V and 3 bases at J, with 17 bases between the two ends. The CDR3 spells CASSLIATGSGYEQYF. As DNA, the CDR3 is TGTGCCAGCAGCTTAATAGCCACAGGTTCCGGCTACGAGCAGTACTTC. Looking up the rest from reference TRBV7-8 and TRBJ2-7 gives the full variable domain: GAGVSQSPRYKVAKRGQDVALRCDPISGHVSLFWYQQALGQGPEFLTYFQNEAQLDKSGLPSDRFFAERPEGSVSTLKIQRTQQEDSAVYLCASSLIATGSGYEQYFGPGTRLTVT.

This clone was detected a few times. The V gene is TRBV19, the J gene TRBJ2-3, with TRBD2 as a possible D gene (5 bases). The length of the CDR3 is 14 residues. In germline, CDR1 is LNHDA, CDR2 SQIVND (reference sequence). Trimming cost V 7 bases and J 0 bases, with 11 bases left between them. This chain's CDR3 is CASNSAASTDTQYF. The CDR3 DNA sequence: TGTGCCAGTAACTCAGCGGCTAGCACAGATACGCAGTATTTT. Variable domain in full (rest from reference TRBV19 and TRBJ2-3): DGGITQSPKYLFRKEGQNVTLSCEQNLNHDAMYWYRQDPGQGLRLIYYSQIVNDFQKGDIAEGYSVSREKKESFPLTVTSAQKNPTAFYLCASNSAASTDTQYFGPGTRLTVL.

This chain joins TRBV5-1 and TRBJ2-3; tentative D call: TRBD1 (6 bases). The CDR3 runs 15 residues. V dropped 4 bases and J dropped 5 bases, with 17 bases sitting between them. Germline V lookup: CDR1 SGHRS, CDR2 YFSETQ. For the CDR3, the DNA is TGCGCCAGCAGCCTGGGCCAGGGGTCACGAGATACGCAGTATTTT. It yields the protein CASSLGQGSRDTQYF.

Here the CDR3 DNA reads TGCGCCAGCAGCTTGGGGACTAGCGGGAGGTTTCCAGATACGCAGTATTTT. It encodes CASSLGTSGRFPDTQYF. V and J are TRBV5-1 and TRBJ2-3; TRBD2 matches 14 bases. In germline, CDR1 is SGHRS, CDR2 YFSETQ. The CDR3 is made up of 17 amino acids. V dropped 0 bases and J dropped 4; count of bases not matched to a gene: 4.

The gene calls are TRBV19 and TRBJ1-1; D not certain. Germline-derived CDR1 and CDR2 are LNHDA and SQIVND (reference sequence). The CDR3 is 13 amino acids. Trimming took off 5 bases at V and 5 bases at J, with 12 bases between the two ends. Here the CDR3 DNA reads TGTGCCAGTAGTGTTAGAACGGGTACTGAAGCTTTCTTT. Its protein is CASSVRTGTEAFF.

The V and J genes are TRBV11-2 and TRBJ2-1; TRBD2 matches 8 bases. Germline V lookup: CDR1 SGHAT, CDR2 FQNNGV. Unmatched junction bases numbered 4, after V lost 4 bases and J lost 2 bases. CDR3 size: 15 residues. CDR3 amino acids: CASSYSGITYNEQFF. CDR3 in DNA: TGTGCCAGCAGCTATAGCGGGATCACCTACAATGAGCAGTTCTTC.

The chain is built from TRBV5-1 and TRBJ1-4, with TRBD1 matching 7 bases. CDR1 and CDR2 from the germline V gene are SGHRS and YFSETQ. J gave up 9 bases and V 3 bases, and 14 bases lay outside the gene matches. This CDR3 is 16 amino acids long. CDR3 DNA sequence: TGCGCCAGCAGCTCCCGGCTTGGACAGGCCTCCCAAAAACTGTTTTTT. Translated: CASSSRLGQASQKLFF.

This chain joins TRBV5-1 and TRBJ2-5; TRBD2 agrees at 10 bases. The CDR3 length is 14 residues. Germline V gives CDR1 SGHRS, CDR2 YFSETQ. Trimming at V came to 0 bases and at J to 7 bases, leaving 3 bases not matched to a gene. The CDR3 here is CASSLVLAGVTQYF. Written as DNA, the CDR3 is TGCGCCAGCAGCTTGGTTCTAGCGGGAGTGACCCAGTACTTC.

This clone was observed once. The chain has TRBV19 and TRBJ1-5, with unresolved D. This CDR3 has 14 residues. V lost 3 bases and J 7 bases, leaving 13 bases between the germline ends. Germline V gene data show CDR1 as LNHDA and CDR2 as SQIVND (reference sequence). The CDR3 nucleotides read TGTGCCAGTAGTATTGTCGAAAACAACCAGCCCCAGCATTTT. This translates into CASSIVENNQPQHF.

The CDR3 region is CASSYLDSGSADTQYF. Here the CDR3 DNA reads TGTGCCAGCTCCTACTTGGACAGCGGGAGTGCGGATACGCAGTATTTT. The chain carries TRBV18 and TRBJ2-3, with 8 bases that match TRBD2. CDR1 and CDR2 (germline): KGHSH, LQKENI. The CDR3 is 16 amino acids. Trimming at V came to 6 bases and at J to 6 bases, leaving 14 bases not matched to a gene. The complete variable domain, with remaining parts taken from reference TRBV18 and TRBJ2-3, reads NAGVMQNPRHLVRRRGQEARLRCSPMKGHSHVYWYRQLPEEGLKFMVYLQKENIIDESGMPKERFSAEFPKEGPSILRIQQVVRGDSAAYFCASSYLDSGSADTQYFGPGTRLTVL.

This chain links TRBV25-1 with TRBJ2-1; D might be TRBD1 (6 bases). The CDR3 runs to 14 residues. Per germline, CDR1 MGHDK and CDR2 SYGVNS. V lost 4 bases to trimming and J lost 4 bases, with 11 bases between them. The CDR3 DNA reads TGTGCCAGCAGTGTGCAGGGGCCATACAATGAGCAGTTCTTC. It is translated as CASSVQGPYNEQFF.

V and J are TRBV5-6 and TRBJ2-1; maybe TRBD2 (6 bases). V dropped 4 bases and J dropped 0 bases, with 11 bases sitting between them. CDR1 is SGHDT and CDR2 is YYEEEE in the germline V gene. CDR3 length: 15 residues. DNA for the CDR3: TGTGCCAGCAGCCCCGGGACTGGCTCCTACAATGAGCAGTTCTTC. Protein product: CASSPGTGSYNEQFF.

The rearrangement joins TRBV4-1 to TRBJ2-1; 7 bases align to TRBD2. Germline lookup yields CDR1 MGHRA and CDR2 YSYEKL. The CDR3 runs to 14 residues. Germline trimming cut 4 bases from V and 5 bases from J; bases unmatched to any gene: 5. CDR3 DNA: TGCGCCAGCAGCCGCGCAGGGACTAACAATGAGCAGTTCTTC. Its protein is CASSRAGTNNEQFF.

The chain carries TRBV10-3 and TRBJ1-4; maybe TRBD1 (6 bases). CDR1 is ENHRY and CDR2 is SYGVKD in the germline V gene. This CDR3 contains 15 residues. The ends were cut back, 5 bases at V and 5 bases at J, with 15 bases in the middle. The CDR3 here is CAISKEKGGNEKLFF. In DNA, the CDR3 is TGTGCCATCAGTAAGGAAAAGGGGGGGAATGAAAAACTGTTTTTT.

The chain couples TRBV6-5 to TRBJ2-1; 9 nucleotides align to TRBD2. Germline CDR1 and CDR2: MNHEY and SVGAGI. This CDR3 comprises 13 residues. Trimming at V came to 6 bases and at J to 4 bases, leaving 1 base not matched to a gene. CDR3 in amino acids: CASSLAGYNEQFF. CDR3 in DNA: TGTGCCAGCAGCCTAGCGGGGTACAATGAGCAGTTCTTC.

This chain connects TRBV5-1 to TRBJ1-1, with a tentative D call TRBD1 (5 bases). The CDR3 runs 12 residues. V lost 4 bases and J 6 bases, leaving 10 bases between the germline ends. Germline V gives CDR1 SGHRS, CDR2 YFSETQ. As DNA, the CDR3 is TGCGCCAGCAGCCCCATGGGGCCTGAAGCTTTCTTT. Encoded protein: CASSPMGPEAFF.

With regard to this clone: Other DNA variants within this sample encode the same CDR3. The CDR3 reads CASSFGQGNTEAFF. CDR3 DNA sequence: TGTGCCAGCAGCTTCGGACAGGGCAACACTGAAGCTTTCTTT. The V and J genes are TRBV11-2 and TRBJ1-1; 8 bases map to TRBD1. The CDR3 sequence is 14 residues long. Germline V lookup: CDR1 SGHAT, CDR2 FQNNGV. V shed 3 bases, J shed 2 bases, and the junction held 2 bases outside the gene matches.

The genes are TRBV19 and TRBJ2-1; 13 bases map to TRBD2. Germline loops: CDR1 LNHDA, CDR2 SQIVND (reference sequence). There are 16 residues in the CDR3. V shed 4 bases and J 5 bases; nucleotides not matched to a gene: 5. The DNA of the CDR3 is TGTGCCAGTAGTAGTTTACTAGCGGGAGGGAACAATGAGCAGTTCTTC. It encodes CASSSLLAGGNNEQFF.

CDR3 bases: TGTGCCAGCAGTAGATCTGGACAGAGGCACACTGAAGCTTTCTTT. Protein: CASSRSGQRHTEAFF. The chain combines TRBV27 with TRBJ1-1; D is possibly TRBD1 (6 bases). V was clipped by 5 bases and J by 3 bases, with 16 bases between them. The CDR3 runs 15 residues. Germline-derived CDR1 and CDR2 are MNHEY and SMNVEV (reference sequence).

The chain links TRBV29-1 to TRBJ2-7, with 13 bases aligning to TRBD2. CDR1 and CDR2 from the germline V gene are SQVTM and ANQGSEA. V lost 7 bases to trimming and J lost 4 bases; unmatched junction nucleotides: 10. The CDR3 has 15 residues. The CDR3, as DNA: TGCAGCGCCGCGGGACTAGCGGGGTCAGGATACGAGCAGTACTTC. It specifies CSAAGLAGSGYEQYF.

The rearrangement links TRBV7-2 to TRBJ1-1; D is perhaps TRBD1 (5 bases). V was shortened by 6 bases and J by 1 base, with 9 bases between the two germline ends. Germline V gene sequence: CDR1 SGHTA, CDR2 FQGNSA. This CDR3 is 13 amino acids long. Written as DNA, the CDR3 is TGTGCCAGCAGATGGCAGGGGAACACTGAAGCTTTCTTT. The encoded protein is CASRWQGNTEAFF.

The chain joins TRBV25-1 to TRBJ1-4; maybe TRBD1 (6 bases). The CDR3 length is 14 residues. CDR1 is MGHDK, CDR2 SYGVNS, per germline. V lost 8 bases, J lost 6 bases, and 16 bases lay in between. The CDR3 DNA is TGTGCCAGCTCACGGGGGGGCTTGGATGAAAAACTGTTTTTT. As protein: CASSRGGLDEKLFF.

This clone was picked up one time. The V call is TRBV7-9, the J call TRBJ2-1; 11 nucleotides align to TRBD2. The trim removed 5 bases at V and 6 bases at J, leaving 9 bases unmatched. The germline CDR1 and CDR2 sequences are SEHNR and FQNEAQ (reference sequence). The CDR3 length is 16 residues. The CDR3 coding sequence is TGTGCCAGCAGCCCCGTAGCGGGAGGGCCAGGCAATGAGCAGTTCTTC. Translated: CASSPVAGGPGNEQFF.

The genes are TRBV29-1 and TRBJ2-1; 9 nucleotides line up with TRBD2. The CDR3 is 15 residues long. CDR1 SQVTM and CDR2 ANQGSEA come from the germline V gene. V was clipped by 3 bases and J by 8 bases; unmatched bases: 11. The CDR3 coding sequence is TGCAGCGTTGATTCGTCTAGCGGGGCCCCCCATGAGCAGTTCTTC. It translates to CSVDSSSGAPHEQFF.

The genes are TRBV19 and TRBJ2-1; 11 positions match TRBD1. This CDR3 is 17 amino acids long. Trimming removed 4 bases from V and 2 bases from J; junction bases left unmatched: 7. The germline CDR1 and CDR2 sequences are LNHDA and SQIVND (reference sequence). The CDR3 coding sequence is TGTGCCAGTAGTAGGAGGACAGGGGGCTTTACCTACAATGAGCAGTTCTTC. Its translation: CASSRRTGGFTYNEQFF.

The chain carries TRBV6-1 and TRBJ1-5, with unresolved D. The CDR3 sequence is 16 residues long. Trimming pared 1 base from V and 5 bases from J, leaving 15 bases between. CDR1 and CDR2 from the germline V gene are MNHNS and SASEGT. This chain's CDR3 is CASSEVGGGRHQPQHF. The CDR3 DNA follows: TGTGCCAGCAGTGAAGTCGGTGGAGGGAGGCATCAGCCCCAGCATTTT.

The rearrangement joins TRBV7-9 to TRBJ2-2, with D tentatively TRBD2 (6 bases). The CDR3 extends over 16 amino acids. Germline V gene lookup returns CDR1 SEHNR and CDR2 FQNEAQ (reference sequence). V was shortened by 1 base and J by 4 bases, with 13 bases between the two germline ends. The CDR3 protein is CASSLGWEEGTGELFF. CDR3 coding DNA: TGTGCCAGCAGCTTAGGGTGGGAGGAAGGCACCGGGGAGCTGTTTTTT.

This chain links TRBV18 with TRBJ1-1; D gene unclear. V was pared by 5 bases and J by 2 bases, with 12 bases between. The germline gives CDR1 KGHSH, CDR2 LQKENI. The CDR3 totals 14 residues. The CDR3 DNA reads as TGTGCCAGCTCAGCGAGCGTGAGTAACACTGAAGCTTTCTTT. Protein product: CASSASVSNTEAFF.